This entry lists 16 T cell receptor beta chains sequenced from one sample in a study of human T cells and chemical hapten exposure. Each CDR3 protein is one row after TCRdb ran MiXCR on the RACE reads. Of some 89,000 distinct CDR3 sequences listed, approximately 10% are singletons. Time point specified: patch test 2, 6 weeks after DPC sensitization. Regarding treatment: therapeutic diphenylcyclopropenone sensitization with weekly scalp DPC. This material consisted of whole blood, taken in connection with sensitization to the hapten diphenylcyclopropenone (DPC). The receptors stem from a woman aged 25-40 years with alopecia areata. Some clones in this sample may be carry-over from other donors' samples.

This clonotype has ten or more counts. J is TRBJ1-1 and V is TRBV20-1; D uncertain. There are 14 residues in the CDR3. CDR1 and CDR2 from the germline V gene are DFQATT and SNEGSKA (reference sequence). V was clipped by 0 bases and J by 0 bases, with 8 bases between them. CDR3 loop: CSARDRAVNTEAFF. The CDR3 region has the DNA TGCAGTGCTAGAGATCGGGCGGTGAACACTGAAGCTTTCTTT.

This clonotype has ten or more counts. Here the CDR3 DNA reads TGTGCCAGCAGCTTAAGCTCCCTTTTAAGCTCCTACGAGCAGTACTTC. This encodes CASSLSSLLSSYEQYF. The chain joins TRBV7-2 to TRBJ2-7; D not certain. This CDR3 region has 16 residues. CDR1 and CDR2 (germline): SGHTA, FQGNSA. V was pared by 2 bases and J by 0 bases, with 14 bases between.

The V and J genes are TRBV20-1 and TRBJ2-5; no firm D call. This CDR3 has 13 residues. V lost 2 bases and J 2 bases, leaving 9 bases between the germline ends. Germline V gene lookup returns CDR1 DFQATT and CDR2 SNEGSKA (reference sequence). For the CDR3, the DNA is TGCAGTGCTAGATACCTAGAACAAGAGACCCAGTACTTC. Translated, it gives CSARYLEQETQYF.

This clonotype was recorded many times. The chain has TRBV7-9 and TRBJ1-2; no clear D. CDR3 size: 13 residues. The V and J ends lost 1 base and 8 bases respectively, with 11 bases between them. Germline assignment: CDR1 SEHNR and CDR2 FQNEAQ (reference sequence). CDR3 in amino acids: CASSLVALWGYTF. CDR3 nucleotides: TGTGCCAGCAGCTTAGTGGCCCTGTGGGGCTACACCTTC.

The chain is built from TRBV28 and TRBJ1-1; 8 nucleotides agree with TRBD1. This CDR3 is 15 amino acids long. With V trimmed by 7 bases and J by 3 bases, 10 bases remained unmatched. The germline V gene encodes CDR1 MDHEN and CDR2 SYDVKM. The chain's CDR3 is CASNQDRAPYTEAFF. Here the CDR3 DNA reads TGTGCCAGCAATCAGGACAGGGCCCCCTACACTGAAGCTTTCTTT.

Many counts were recorded for this clonotype. The chain has TRBV7-2 and TRBJ2-1, with 9 bases matching TRBD1. The germline gives CDR1 SGHTA, CDR2 FQGNSA. This CDR3 contains 16 residues. With 5 bases clipped from V and 4 bases from J, the junction kept 9 bases outside the gene matches. CDR3 bases: TGTGCCAGCAGCCCCCCCCCGGGACAGGGTTACAATGAGCAGTTCTTC. It is translated as CASSPPPGQGYNEQFF.

This clonotype was detected many times. V and J are TRBV4-3 and TRBJ2-7, with D maybe TRBD2 (6 bases). The CDR3 runs 16 residues. The germline CDR1 and CDR2 sequences are LGHNA and YSLEER. V was cut by 0 bases and J by 2 bases, with 14 bases left in between. Here the CDR3 DNA reads TGCGCCAGCAGCCAAGAACGGGACTCCCTCACCTACGAGCAGTACTTC. Translation: CASSQERDSLTYEQYF.

This clonotype was detected many times. The chain is built from TRBV5-4 and TRBJ2-5; possibly TRBD1 for D (6 bases). V shed 7 bases and J shed 0 bases, with 10 bases lying between them. The CDR3 is made up of 13 amino acids. The V gene's germline CDR1 is SGHNT and CDR2 YYREEE (reference sequence). Here the CDR3 reads CASGTQNQETQYF. The CDR3 coding sequence is TGTGCCAGCGGGACACAAAACCAAGAGACCCAGTACTTC. The full variable domain, with the rest looked up from reference TRBV5-4 and TRBJ2-5, is ETGVTQSPTHLIKTRGQQVTLRCSSQSGHNTVSWYQQALGQGPQFIFQYYREEENGRGNFPPRFSGLQFPNYSSELNVNALELDDSALYLCASGTQNQETQYFGPGTRLLVL.

The chain carries TRBV6-2 or TRBV6-3 and TRBJ1-1, with TRBD1 matching 8 bases. Per germline, CDR1 MNHEY and CDR2 SVGEGT. The CDR3 consists of 15 residues. V shed 5 bases, J shed 4 bases, and the junction held 9 bases outside the gene matches. The CDR3 DNA reads TGTGCCAGCAGTACGAGTGGACAGGGAATCACTGAAGCTTTCTTT. Its translation: CASSTSGQGITEAFF.

This clonotype was counted ten times or more. This rearrangement joins TRBV29-1 to TRBJ2-1; D not resolved. Trimming pared 4 bases from V and 9 bases from J, leaving 7 bases between. The CDR3 is made up of 10 amino acids. The germline V gene encodes CDR1 SQVTM and CDR2 ANQGSEA. This CDR3 reads CSVATGEQFF. In DNA form, the CDR3 reads TGCAGCGTTGCTACTGGTGAGCAGTTCTTC.

V usage is TRBV7-9 and J usage is TRBJ1-1; possible D gene TRBD1, 5 bases. This CDR3 contains 15 residues. Germline CDR1 and CDR2: SEHNR and FQNEAQ (reference sequence). V lost 4 bases to trimming and J lost 4 bases, with 16 bases between them. For the CDR3, the DNA is TGTGCCAGCAGCTCCATCGGACTGGGGGGCACTGAAGCTTTCTTT. Protein sequence: CASSSIGLGGTEAFF.

For this clonotype: The germline gene is not matched at one end of the junction; a read error may be the cause. The rearrangement uses TRBV28 and TRBJ2-2; D ambiguous. Germline-derived CDR1 and CDR2 are MDHEN and SYDVKM. The CDR3 is 12 residues long. CDR3 sequence reads: CAIWRNSGELFF. As DNA, the CDR3 is TGTGCCATTTGGCGGAACTCCGGGGAGCTGTTTTTT.

This clonotype was counted many times. This chain connects TRBV29-1 to TRBJ2-1; 9 nucleotides agree with TRBD2. Looked up from germline, CDR1 is SQVTM and CDR2 is ANQGSEA. The CDR3 spans 12 residues. The CDR3 nucleotides are TGCAGAGGCGGGGGGGCATCCAATGAGCAGTTCTTC. Translation gives CRGGGASNEQFF.

The chain recombines TRBV19 with TRBJ1-2, with a weak D call TRBD1 (5 bases). The V gene lost 3 bases and the J gene lost 5 bases, with 10 bases spanning the gap. There are 13 residues in the CDR3. Germline values: CDR1 LNHDA, CDR2 SQIVND (reference sequence). The CDR3 region is CASSIRDQYGYTF. CDR3 coding DNA: TGTGCCAGTAGTATCCGGGACCAGTATGGCTACACCTTC.

At least ten counts were recorded for this clonotype. The chain combines TRBV10-3 with TRBJ2-3; 15 bases fit TRBD2. From germline, CDR1 is ENHRY and CDR2 SYGVKD. This CDR3 has 15 residues. V gave up 8 bases and J gave up 5 bases; unmatched junction bases: 5. This chain's CDR3 is CAIGLAGGTRDTQYF. In nucleotides, the CDR3 is TGTGCCATCGGACTAGCGGGGGGGACCAGAGATACGCAGTATTTT.

The genes are TRBV9 and TRBJ2-1; 9 nucleotides agree with TRBD2. Trimming at V came to 3 bases and at J to 0 bases, leaving 1 base not matched to a gene. This CDR3 comprises 15 residues. CDR1 and CDR2 (germline): SGDLS, YYNGEE. CDR3 sequence: CASSETSGSYNEQFF. DNA for the CDR3: TGTGCCAGCAGCGAGACTAGCGGCTCCTACAATGAGCAGTTCTTC.